This note documents a single TCR beta chain sequence. The CDR3 loop spans 15 amino acids. Germline CDR1 is MNHEY and CDR2 is SVGAGI. The V gene lost 11 bases and the J gene lost 2 bases, with 19 bases spanning the gap. The data originate from a study of blood T cell repertoires in COVID-19. Across the whole study: Specimens from acute and convalescent COVID-19 originated in the United States, Italy and Spain.

Donors of Cohort 3 who recovered were those that had two negative PCRs, clearance, or symptom resolution. Methods used by the authors: By means of reference gene primer amplification, nucleated cell counts were estimated. Sequencing used immunoSEQ multiplex PCR; TCRdb keeps in-frame clones, though not all of them. For V, J and clone size, that table is used; D and trimming come from the DNA. Counted here are approximately 170,000 clones, over 75% occurring once; the ten biggest clones make up approximately 0.8%. The chain uses TRBV6-5 and TRBJ2-1; a possible D gene is TRBD1 (5 bases). The specimen sequenced was PBMCs or T cells enriched from blood (not recorded which). This receptor was taken from a woman aged 18-35 years who had recovered from COVID-19. The CDR3 DNA is TGTGCCGCTCAGGAAGGGGCAGAGGCCTACAATGAGCAGTTCTTC. This translates into CAAQEGAEAYNEQFF.